The entry that follows covers one T cell receptor beta chain sequence. How the authors handled the data: Reference gene primer amplification yielded estimated nucleated cell counts. Sequencing used immunoSEQ multiplex PCR; TCRdb keeps in-frame clones, though not all of them. The DNA was the basis for D and trimming; V, J and clone size are from that table. This table holds 250,000 to 300,000 clones, roughly 89% found once. The sample belongs to a study of blood T cell repertoires in COVID-19. For the study at large: Donors in the United States, Italy and Spain gave samples during acute or convalescent COVID-19. From T cells, B-cell-depleted T cells, or PBMCs came the material, which was cDNA or gDNA.

This receptor was identified in a woman aged 40 to 50 who had recovered from COVID-19. The sample comprised peripheral blood.

CDR3 DNA sequence: TGTGCCAGCAGGAGTGGTCTAGGCTCCTACGAGCAGTACTTC. Amino acids: CASRSGLGSYEQYF. V is TRBV4-2 and J is TRBJ2-7; D gene ambiguous. The V gene lost 6 bases and the J gene lost 0 bases, with 12 bases spanning the gap. Looked up from germline, CDR1 is LGHNA and CDR2 is YNFKEQ. The CDR3 contains 14 residues.